A selection of T cell receptor beta chains follows, all from one sample in a study of cytomegalovirus exposure and HLA in healthy donors. Sequenced by immunoSEQ multiplex PCR; TCRdb stores in-frame clones only, minus some. The repertoire consists of about 120,000 clones, with 88% occurring once and the leading ten covering 1.5% to 2%. The sequencing sample was made of PBMCs. The receptors shown here come from a man aged 18 to 35 in good health and CMV-seronegative. Both conserved end residues are part of each CDR3. The D gene is left open where the match is weak. Rows give clone size only sometimes, using once, few, many, or a class for an expanded clone.

>TRBJ2-7|TRBV27|-|TRBD1
CASSSSRDRVYEQYF
TGTGCCAGCAGTTCCAGCCGGGACAGGGTTTACGAGCAGTACTTC
>TRBJ2-1|TRBV7-9|-|TRBD2
CASSLKARGDVRANEQFF
TGTGCCAGCAGCTTAAAGGCGCGGGGGGACGTTAGAGCTAATGAGCAGTTCTTC
>TRBJ2-2|TRBV27|-|TRBD2
CASRDTRGGRLVTGELFF
TGTGCCAGCAGGGATACACGGGGGGGCCGATTAGTCACCGGGGAGCTGTTTTTT
>TRBJ2-1|TRBV7-7|-|-
CASSLGGSYNEQFF
TGTGCCAGCAGCTTAGGCGGGTCCTACAATGAGCAGTTCTTC
>TRBJ1-6|TRBV30|-|TRBD1
CAWRRKGGGKDSPLHF
TGTGCCTGGAGGCGGAAAGGGGGCGGGAAGGATTCACCCCTCCACTTT
>TRBJ2-3|TRBV6-4|few|-
CASSEAQGGTDTQYF
TGTGCCAGCAGTGAGGCACAGGGAGGCACAGATACGCAGTATTTT
>TRBJ1-1|TRBV18|-|-
CASSPFVQGNTEAFF
TGTGCCAGCTCACCATTTGTTCAGGGGAACACTGAAGCTTTCTTT
>TRBJ2-3|TRBV6-5|-|-
CASSYSGGAGDTQYF
TGTGCCAGCAGTTACTCGGGTGGCGCAGGAGATACGCAGTATTTT
>TRBJ1-1|TRBV10-2|-|-
CASILTAENTEAFF
TGCGCCAGTATACTGACAGCAGAAAACACTGAAGCTTTCTTT
>TRBJ2-2|TRBV9|-|-
CASSVGQLNTGELFF
TGTGCCAGCAGCGTAGGACAGTTGAACACCGGGGAGCTGTTTTTT